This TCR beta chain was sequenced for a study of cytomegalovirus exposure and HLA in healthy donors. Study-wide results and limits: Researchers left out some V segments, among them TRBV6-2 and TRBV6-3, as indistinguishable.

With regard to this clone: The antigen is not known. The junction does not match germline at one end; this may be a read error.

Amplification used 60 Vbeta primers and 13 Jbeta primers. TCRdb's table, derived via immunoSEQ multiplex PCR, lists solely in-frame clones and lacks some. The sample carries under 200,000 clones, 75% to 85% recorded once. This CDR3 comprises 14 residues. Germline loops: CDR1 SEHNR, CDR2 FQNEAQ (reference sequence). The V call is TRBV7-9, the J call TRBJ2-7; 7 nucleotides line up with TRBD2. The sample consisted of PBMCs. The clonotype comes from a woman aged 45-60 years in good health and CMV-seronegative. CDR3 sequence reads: CSSSPLGQGGEQYF. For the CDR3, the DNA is TGTTCCAGCAGCCCACTAGGCCAGGGAGGGGAGCAGTACTTC.